Following are 32 T cell receptor beta chains from one sample sequenced in a study of blood T cell repertoires in COVID-19. The repertoire was sequenced with immunoSEQ multiplex PCR; TCRdb's copy has only in-frame clones and lacks some. This sample has approximately 270,000 clones, with 75% to 90% found just once. Sequences were obtained from peripheral blood. The receptors were sampled from a man aged 25 to 45 with acute or convalescent COVID-19.

The DNA of the CDR3 is TGTGCCAGTAGTATTATGGCGGCTGCTAACTATGGCTACACCTTC. Its protein product is CASSIMAAANYGYTF. This sequence joins TRBV19 and TRBJ1-2, with unresolved D. Trimming left V 3 bases short and J 0 bases short, with 11 bases between. The CDR3 runs to 15 residues. Germline V gene data show CDR1 as LNHDA and CDR2 as SQIVND (reference sequence). Full variable domain (remainder filled in from reference TRBV19 and TRBJ1-2): DGGITQSPKYLFRKEGQNVTLSCEQNLNHDAMYWYRQDPGQGLRLIYYSQIVNDFQKGDIAEGYSVSREKKESFPLTVTSAQKNPTAFYLCASSIMAAANYGYTFGSGTRLTVV.

This chain joins TRBV10-1 and TRBJ2-1, with 8 bases that match TRBD1. Per the germline V gene, CDR1 is WNHNN and CDR2 is SYGVQD (reference sequence). The CDR3 contains 14 residues. With 6 bases clipped from V and 5 bases from J, the junction kept 6 bases outside the gene matches. The CDR3 region has the DNA TGCGCCAGCAGCTTCGGGACAGGCGACAATGAGCAGTTCTTC. This codes for CASSFGTGDNEQFF.

The J gene is TRBJ1-3, the V gene TRBV6-6; TRBD1 matches at 8 bases. There are 20 residues in the CDR3. CDR1 MNHNY and CDR2 SVGAGI come from the germline V gene (reference sequence). V dropped 5 bases and J dropped 0; count of bases not matched to a gene: 18. This CDR3 is CASSQPPGTGSLGSGNTIYF. The CDR3 region has the DNA TGTGCCAGCAGTCAACCGCCCGGGACAGGAAGCTTGGGCTCTGGAAACACCATATATTTT.

This rearrangement joins TRBV5-1 to TRBJ1-2; D gene unclear. The CDR3 length is 15 residues. Germline V lookup: CDR1 SGHRS, CDR2 YFSETQ. V lost 0 bases and J 4 bases, leaving 13 bases between the germline ends. The CDR3 sequence: CASSLEEAGRYGYTF. The CDR3 DNA is TGCGCCAGCAGCTTGGAGGAGGCCGGTCGCTATGGCTACACCTTC.

The CDR3 loop reads CASSVRDHQPQHF. CDR3 DNA: TGTGCCAGCAGCGTCAGGGATCATCAGCCCCAGCATTTT. V and J are TRBV9 and TRBJ1-5, with D possibly being TRBD1 (5 bases). CDR1 and CDR2 (germline): SGDLS, YYNGEE. V shed 2 bases and J shed 5 bases, with 8 bases lying between them. This CDR3 is built from 13 residues.

The chain combines TRBV10-2 with TRBJ2-3; D is possibly TRBD1 (5 bases). The CDR3 length is 14 residues. The ends were cut back, 10 bases at V and 4 bases at J, with 18 bases in the middle. Germline V gives CDR1 WSHSY, CDR2 SAAADI. The chain's CDR3 is CAIAAQGPSDTQYF. CDR3 sequence (DNA): TGCGCCATAGCCGCCCAGGGTCCATCAGATACGCAGTATTTT.

This chain's CDR3 is CSARRQSAAFF. In DNA, the CDR3 is TGCAGTGCTAGGAGGCAGTCGGCAGCTTTCTTT. The chain employs TRBV20-1 and TRBJ1-1; the D is unclear. From germline, CDR1 is DFQATT and CDR2 SNEGSKA (reference sequence). V shed 3 bases and J shed 10 bases, with 12 bases lying between them. This CDR3 has 11 amino acids.

The rearrangement uses TRBV6-5 and TRBJ2-1, with 9 bases identical to TRBD1. Germline-derived CDR1 and CDR2 are MNHEY and SVGAGI. The CDR3 has 12 residues. CDR3: CAAGTGYNEQFF. CDR3 nucleotides: TGTGCTGCCGGGACAGGGTACAATGAGCAGTTCTTC.

V usage is TRBV27 and J usage is TRBJ2-7; TRBD1 matches at 10 bases. The V gene's germline CDR1 is MNHEY and CDR2 SMNVEV (reference sequence). This CDR3 contains 15 residues. Germline trimming cut 5 bases from V and 2 bases from J; bases unmatched to any gene: 6. The CDR3 nucleotides are TGTGCCAGCAGTAACACCGGGACAGGGGCCTACGAGCAGTACTTC. This encodes CASSNTGTGAYEQYF.

This chain joins TRBV6-5 and TRBJ2-7; perhaps TRBD2 as D (6 bases). Germline V gene lookup returns CDR1 MNHEY and CDR2 SVGAGI. CDR3 length equals 14 residues. Trimming left V 11 bases short and J 2 bases short, with 19 bases between. CDR3 residues: CASAGGTLTYEQYF. The CDR3 coding sequence is TGTGCCTCCGCAGGCGGGACCCTTACCTACGAGCAGTACTTC.

This clone has only a few counts. The CDR3 here is CASSFLVGGNNEQFF. The CDR3 nucleotides read TGCGCCAGCAGCTTCCTGGTGGGGGGGAACAATGAGCAGTTCTTC. The rearrangement uses TRBV5-1 and TRBJ2-1, with 7 bases identical to TRBD2. The CDR3 runs 15 residues. The V and J ends lost 2 bases and 5 bases, in that order; junction bases with no gene match: 7. CDR1 is SGHRS, CDR2 YFSETQ, per germline.

In its sample, this clone was seen a few times. The chain is built from TRBV6-5 and TRBJ1-6; possibly TRBD1 for D (5 bases). Germline V gene lookup returns CDR1 MNHEY and CDR2 SVGAGI. The CDR3 is made up of 14 amino acids. V lost 7 bases to trimming and J lost 9 bases, with 16 bases between them. The CDR3, as DNA: TGTGCCAGCAAATCCGGGGGATTGGGTTCACCCCTCCACTTT. It translates to CASKSGGLGSPLHF.

The count of this clone is one. V and J are TRBV4-1 and TRBJ2-7; 9 bases match TRBD1. The CDR3 runs 15 residues. V lost 0 bases and J lost 5; bases outside the gene matches: 5. Germline assignment: CDR1 MGHRA and CDR2 YSYEKL. The CDR3, as DNA: TGCGCCAGCAGCCAAGAACAGGGGGCTTTCAACGAGCAGTACTTC. It encodes CASSQEQGAFNEQYF.

The rearrangement links TRBV29-1 to TRBJ1-1, with TRBD1 matching 7 bases. With V trimmed by 6 bases and J by 0 bases, 10 bases remained unmatched. The CDR3 is 15 amino acids. Germline V CDR1 and CDR2: SQVTM, ANQGSEA. The CDR3 nucleotides are TGCAGCGTCGGAGGGGACAGACAAATGAACACTGAAGCTTTCTTT. It translates to CSVGGDRQMNTEAFF.

This clone was observed once. The gene calls are TRBV9 and TRBJ2-2; 10 bases match TRBD2. CDR3 length: 18 amino acids. V shed 3 bases and J 7 bases; nucleotides not matched to a gene: 15. Germline values: CDR1 SGDLS, CDR2 YYNGEE. CDR3 coding DNA: TGTGCCAGCAGCGCACTATCACTAGCGGGACCCGGGGGCGGGGAGCTGTTTTTT. It yields the protein CASSALSLAGPGGGELFF.

CDR3 nucleotides: TGTGCCAGCAGTTACTCGCGGGAGGGCCGAGATACGCAGTATTTT. Its protein is CASSYSREGRDTQYF. This chain links TRBV6-6 with TRBJ2-3, with 9 bases lining up with TRBD2. Germline loops: CDR1 MNHNY, CDR2 SVGAGI (reference sequence). The CDR3 has 15 residues. V shed 0 bases and J 5 bases; nucleotides not matched to a gene: 3.

This chain links TRBV28 with TRBJ2-3, with D unresolved. Trimming removed 7 bases at V and 1 base at J, with 12 bases between. The CDR3 is 14 amino acids. The germline V gene has CDR1 MDHEN and CDR2 SYDVKM. Here the CDR3 reads CASKKERGTDTQYF. The CDR3 bases are TGTGCCAGCAAAAAGGAGCGAGGCACAGATACGCAGTATTTT.

CDR3 region: CAWSGGHNQPQHF. The CDR3 DNA follows: TGTGCCTGGAGTGGGGGGCACAATCAGCCCCAGCATTTT. The rearrangement uses TRBV30 and TRBJ1-5, with a weak D call TRBD1 (6 bases). The CDR3 has 13 residues. Germline assignment: CDR1 GTSNPN and CDR2 SVGIG (reference sequence). Trimming left V 1 base short and J 3 bases short, with 7 bases between.

The gene calls are TRBV6-5 and TRBJ2-5; D gene uncertain. This CDR3 comprises 13 residues. Trimming removed 7 bases at V and 1 base at J, with 10 bases between. In germline, CDR1 is MNHEY, CDR2 SVGAGI. The CDR3 coding sequence is TGTGCCAGCATGGTGAGATTCCAAGAGACCCAGTACTTC. Amino acid sequence: CASMVRFQETQYF.

This chain connects TRBV6-2 or TRBV6-3 to TRBJ1-3, with D unclear. Trimming left V 0 bases short and J 0 bases short, with 12 bases between. In germline, CDR1 is MNHEY, CDR2 SVGEGT. The CDR3 sequence is 17 residues long. CDR3 bases: TGTGCCAGCAGTTACTCGGGCAGATACCTCTCTGGAAACACCATATATTTT. Its protein product is CASSYSGRYLSGNTIYF.

The chain recombines TRBV6-5 with TRBJ2-7; TRBD2 agrees at 7 bases. With 6 bases clipped from V and 7 bases from J, the junction kept 12 bases outside the gene matches. The length of the CDR3 is 14 residues. CDR1 MNHEY and CDR2 SVGAGI come from the germline V gene. This CDR3 reads CASSPGLGGREQYF. CDR3 bases: TGTGCCAGCAGCCCCGGACTGGGGGGGAGGGAGCAGTACTTC.

This clone showed up just once. V is TRBV6-5 and J is TRBJ1-1, with D maybe TRBD1 (6 bases). Trimming took off 6 bases at V and 1 base at J, with 12 bases between the two ends. The CDR3 spans 14 residues. Germline V gene sequence: CDR1 MNHEY, CDR2 SVGAGI. The CDR3: CASSPQGQNTEAFF. Written as DNA, the CDR3 is TGTGCCAGCAGCCCACAGGGACAGAACACTGAAGCTTTCTTT.

The V and J genes are TRBV9 and TRBJ2-2; D unclear. The germline V gene has CDR1 SGDLS and CDR2 YYNGEE. The CDR3 runs to 14 residues. Trimming stripped 2 bases from V and 1 base from J, with 6 bases between. CDR3: CASSVDWNTGELFF. In DNA form, the CDR3 reads TGTGCCAGCAGCGTCGACTGGAACACCGGGGAGCTGTTTTTT.

The genes are TRBV6-5 and TRBJ1-2; 7 bases fit TRBD1. The V and J ends lost 6 bases and 11 bases, in that order; junction bases with no gene match: 9. This CDR3 comprises 12 residues. Per the germline V gene, CDR1 is MNHEY and CDR2 is SVGAGI. Here the CDR3 DNA reads TGTGCCAGCAGGTCAGGACAGGTCGCTTACACCTTC. This sequence encodes CASRSGQVAYTF.

V and J are TRBV6-1 and TRBJ2-7; TRBD1 is a possible D gene (5 bases). V lost 3 bases and J lost 2, with 8 bases in between. The CDR3 is made up of 13 amino acids. The germline CDR1 and CDR2 sequences are MNHNS and SASEGT. CDR3 DNA sequence: TGTGCCAGCAGTGACAGGGCCCCCTACGAGCAGTACTTC. It translates to CASSDRAPYEQYF.

The chain carries TRBV6-5 and TRBJ1-4; D is possibly TRBD1 (6 bases). This CDR3 spans 16 amino acids. CDR1 is MNHEY, CDR2 SVGAGI, per germline. Between the trimmed V and J ends, which lost 0 bases and 7 bases, there was a span of 15 bases. As DNA, the CDR3 is TGTGCCAGCAGTTACTCCCCAGGGGAAGTCTCTGAAAAACTGTTTTTT. Amino acids: CASSYSPGEVSEKLFF.

On this clone: At one boundary the junction diverges from the germline segment, which might be a read error. V and J are TRBV29-1 and TRBJ1-2, with a tentative D call TRBD1 (5 bases). This CDR3 has 9 residues. Germline-derived CDR1 and CDR2 are SQVTM and ANQGSEA. This CDR3 is CSVGIGGVF. CDR3 DNA sequence: TGCAGCGTGGGCATCGGAGGGGTCTTC.

The sample holds one count of this clone. The chain carries TRBV28 and TRBJ1-2; 8 bases are shared with TRBD1. CDR1 and CDR2 (germline): MDHEN, SYDVKM. The CDR3 is made up of 17 amino acids. Losses at the gene ends were 5 bases for V and 4 bases for J; bases not matched to a gene: 15. The DNA of the CDR3 is TGTGCCAGCAGTCGGGGGGACAGGAAAATTTATCGCTATGGCTACACCTTC. Translating it yields CASSRGDRKIYRYGYTF.

This clone was counted a few times. The genes are TRBV13 and TRBJ2-2; the D gene is possibly TRBD1 (6 bases). V shed 5 bases and J shed 4 bases, with 38 bases lying between them. The CDR3 covers 23 residues. The germline V gene encodes CDR1 PRHDT and CDR2 FYEKMQ (reference sequence). This CDR3 reads CASSLSILIPGHRPSIGTGELFF. CDR3 sequence (DNA): TGTGCCAGCAGCCTATCCATCCTAATTCCGGGACACAGACCGAGTATAGGCACCGGGGAGCTGTTTTTT.

V and J are TRBV5-6 and TRBJ1-5; D unresolved. Germline V gives CDR1 SGHDT, CDR2 YYEEEE. The CDR3 loop spans 16 amino acids. V lost 0 bases and J lost 0, with 10 bases in between. For the CDR3, the DNA is TGTGCCAGCAGCTTGGGGGCCAGAACTAGCAATCAGCCCCAGCATTTT. Translation gives CASSLGARTSNQPQHF.

CDR3 nucleotides: TGTGCCAGTGGAGCGGGGGCAAAGACCCAGTACTTC. Translated: CASGAGAKTQYF. The genes are TRBV19 and TRBJ2-5; 8 bases align to TRBD2. CDR1 and CDR2 from the germline V gene are LNHDA and SQIVND (reference sequence). Trimming cost V 8 bases and J 6 bases; bases outside gene matches: 5. The CDR3 has 12 amino acids.

The CDR3 spells CASSPGLSQETQYF. In nucleotides, the CDR3 is TGTGCCAGCAGCCCCGGACTTTCCCAAGAGACCCAGTACTTC. This sequence joins TRBV9 and TRBJ2-5, with D tentatively TRBD2 (5 bases). The germline V gene has CDR1 SGDLS and CDR2 YYNGEE. Between the trimmed V and J ends, which lost 4 bases and 1 base, there was a span of 11 bases. This CDR3 comprises 14 residues.